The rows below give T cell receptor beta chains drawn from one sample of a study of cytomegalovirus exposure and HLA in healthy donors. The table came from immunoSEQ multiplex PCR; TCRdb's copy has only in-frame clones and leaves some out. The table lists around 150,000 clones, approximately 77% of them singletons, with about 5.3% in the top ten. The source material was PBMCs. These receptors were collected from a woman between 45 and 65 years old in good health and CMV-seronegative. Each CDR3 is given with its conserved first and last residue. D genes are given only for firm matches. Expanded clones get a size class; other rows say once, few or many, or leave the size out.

CASSVPSTGTGELFF	TGTGCCAGCAGCGTCCCATCGACTGGAACCGGGGAGCTGTTTTTT	TRBV9	TRBJ2-2	.	once
CASKEGVSTDTQYF	TGCGCCAGCAAAGAGGGGGTTTCGACAGATACGCAGTATTTT	TRBV5-1	TRBJ2-3	.	.
CASSQHSRGESYGYTF	TGCGCCAGCAGCCAGCATTCCAGGGGGGAAAGCTATGGCTACACCTTC	TRBV4-1	TRBJ1-2	TRBD1	.
CASSPGDRGSGNSPLHF	TGTGCCAGTAGTCCTGGGGACAGGGGATCTGGAAATTCACCCCTCCACTTT	TRBV19	TRBJ1-6	TRBD1	.
CASSLPTSGGLETQYF	TGTGCCAGCAGCTTACCGACTAGCGGGGGCTTGGAGACCCAGTACTTC	TRBV7-9	TRBJ2-5	TRBD2	once
CASSTPPGQNFNSPLHF	TGTGCCAGCAGCACCCCACCGGGACAGAATTTTAATTCACCCCTCCACTTT	TRBV7-2	TRBJ1-6	TRBD1	.
CASSLSGEGQPQHF	TGTGCCAGCAGCTTATCGGGGGAAGGTCAGCCCCAGCATTTT	TRBV7-6	TRBJ1-5	.	.
CAWTQGDYEKLFF	TGTGCCTGGACCCAGGGTGATTACGAAAAACTGTTTTTT	TRBV30	TRBJ1-4	.	.
CATVDSSNQPQHF	TGTGCCACTGTCGACAGTAGCAATCAGCCCCAGCATTTT	TRBV6-5	TRBJ1-5	.	few
CASSQVRGLGEQYF	TGCGCCAGCAGCCAAGTCCGGGGTCTAGGGGAGCAGTACTTC	TRBV4-1	TRBJ2-7	.	.